This T cell receptor beta chain was sequenced in a study of blood T cell repertoires in COVID-19. The overall study: Collection of acute and convalescent COVID-19 samples took place in the United States, Italy and Spain.

As originally analysed: Amplification of reference gene primers provided the estimated nucleated cell counts. Assay: immunoSEQ multiplex PCR; the TCRdb copy retains only in-frame clones and omits some. The V and J calls and clone size were taken over from that table, and D and trimming were inferred from the DNA. The sample contains 100,000 to 150,000 clones, roughly four fifths of which appear only once. This CDR3 has 14 amino acids. Germline lookup yields CDR1 SGHTA and CDR2 FQGTGA. The V end lost 5 bases, the J end lost 0 bases, and 9 bases lay between the germline ends. In terms of age and location, participants ranged from roughly 18 to 100 years and lived in about two dozen US areas. Clinical history reported by participants formed the basis on which cohorts were assigned.

The sequence was collected from a man between 40 and 49 years old with acute COVID-19. Sequenced: PBMCs or T cells enriched from blood (not recorded which). This chain uses TRBV7-3 with TRBJ2-3; D remains unclear. CDR3 coding DNA: TGTGCCAGCAGCCTATCGACTAGCACAGATACGCAGTATTTT. This sequence encodes CASSLSTSTDTQYF.